The source of this T cell receptor beta chain is a study of T cells in Graves' hyperthyroidism and ophthalmopathy. A word on this clonotype: It is unclear where the CDR3 begins or ends on the DNA, so no DNA is shown, and the CDR3 is as TCRdb lists it.

The CDR3 adds up to 14 amino acids, both ends counted. CDR1 SGHRS and CDR2 YFSETQ come from the germline V gene. RNA transcripts yielded amplified TCR beta CDR3 regions. An initial round of RT-PCR targeting the TCR CDR3 relied on the HTBI primer set. Each CDR3 protein gets one entry after TCRdb re-called the multiplex PCR reads with MiXCR. The table records some 560,000 distinct CDR3 sequences, approximately 15% of them present only once. The sequenced sample was blood. The V and J genes are TRBV5-1 and TRBJ1-1. This sequence was found in a woman in her thirties or forties with Graves' hyperthyroidism. The CDR3 spells CTSSLRFGNTEAFF.